Shown below are 11 T cell receptor beta chains from a single sample sequenced in a study of monozygotic twins with cystic fibrosis. Only in-frame clones appear in the TCRdb table, and some are missing; sequencing was by immunoSEQ multiplex PCR. The sample has 14,000 to 15,000 clones; approximately 81% are singletons. The sequenced sample was blood. All receptors derive from a boy between 10 and 17 years old with cystic fibrosis.

This chain uses TRBV19 with TRBJ2-7; 10 bases line up with TRBD2. The CDR3 length is 15 residues. V was pared by 2 bases and J by 2 bases, with 3 bases of the junction left unmatched. Per the germline V gene, CDR1 is LNHDA and CDR2 is SQIVND (reference sequence). This CDR3 reads CASSILAGAAYEQYF. In DNA, the CDR3 is TGTGCCAGTAGTATACTAGCGGGAGCGGCCTACGAGCAGTACTTC.

The chain links TRBV4-1 to TRBJ2-7, with D possibly being TRBD1 (5 bases). The CDR3 runs 14 residues. Trimming removed 1 base at V and 3 bases at J, with 10 bases between. The germline gives CDR1 MGHRA, CDR2 YSYEKL. The CDR3 spells CASSQVHRYYEQYF. The CDR3 region has the DNA TGCGCCAGCAGCCAAGTCCACAGGTACTACGAGCAGTACTTC.

This chain joins TRBV2 and TRBJ1-3; the D gene is possibly TRBD1 (6 bases). V was pared by 7 bases and J by 3 bases, with 13 bases between. The CDR3 totals 14 residues. Germline CDR1 and CDR2: SNHLY and FYNNEI. CDR3 residues: CASKIGGDGNTIYF. In nucleotides, the CDR3 is TGTGCCAGCAAAATAGGGGGTGATGGAAACACCATATATTTT.

The genes are TRBV5-1 and TRBJ2-5, with TRBD2 as a possible D gene (7 bases). The germline CDR1 and CDR2 sequences are SGHRS and YFSETQ. Trimming left V 4 bases short and J 4 bases short, with 14 bases between. This CDR3 contains 14 residues. The CDR3, as DNA: TGCGCCAGCAGCCCCGACGGGGGGCGAGAGACCCAGTACTTC. This codes for CASSPDGGRETQYF.

The rearrangement links TRBV6-6 to TRBJ2-7; maybe TRBD2 (6 bases). With 6 bases removed from V and 4 bases from J, the gap between germline ends came to 10 bases. CDR1 MNHNY and CDR2 SVGAGI come from the germline V gene (reference sequence). There are 12 residues in the CDR3. The CDR3 loop is CASSPGDYEQYF. CDR3 DNA: TGTGCCAGCAGCCCGGGGGATTACGAGCAGTACTTC.

The chain is built from TRBV6-1 and TRBJ1-4; 8 bases are shared with TRBD1. V lost 4 bases and J lost 6; bases outside the gene matches: 7. Germline V CDR1 and CDR2: MNHNS, SASEGT. The CDR3 is made up of 15 amino acids. CDR3 protein: CASSGTGIVDEKLFF. The CDR3 DNA reads TGTGCCAGCAGTGGGACAGGGATTGTAGATGAAAAACTGTTTTTT.

This sequence joins TRBV30 and TRBJ2-7, with no clear D. Looked up from germline, CDR1 is GTSNPN and CDR2 is SVGIG (reference sequence). The CDR3 is made up of 12 amino acids. Trimming took 0 bases from V and 4 from J, leaving 7 bases between them. The CDR3 sequence is CAWSVQGYEQYF. CDR3 nucleotides: TGTGCCTGGAGTGTACAAGGGTACGAGCAGTACTTC.

This chain's CDR3 is CASNRDLGNTIYF. CDR3 sequence (DNA): TGTGCCAGCAACAGAGACCTCGGAAACACCATATATTTT. The rearrangement joins TRBV9 to TRBJ1-3, with D unresolved. The V gene's germline CDR1 is SGDLS and CDR2 YYNGEE. CDR3 length equals 13 residues. Between the trimmed V and J ends, which lost 6 bases and 4 bases, there was a span of 11 bases.

The rearrangement links TRBV6-4 to TRBJ1-6; weak D call: TRBD1 (5 bases). The germline CDR1 and CDR2 sequences are MRHNA and SNTAGT. Trimming took 3 bases from V and 8 from J, leaving 5 bases between them. The CDR3 spans 12 residues. The CDR3 sequence is CASSEGDSPLHF. DNA of the CDR3: TGTGCCAGCAGTGAGGGGGATTCACCCCTCCACTTT.

The gene calls are TRBV7-2 and TRBJ2-2, with D perhaps matching TRBD2 (7 bases). Germline V CDR1 and CDR2: SGHTA, FQGNSA. The V end lost 0 bases, the J end lost 4 bases, and 12 bases lay between the germline ends. CDR3 length: 16 amino acids. The CDR3 is CASSLAGGRFTGELFF. The CDR3 DNA reads TGTGCCAGCAGCTTAGCGGGGGGGCGTTTCACCGGGGAGCTGTTTTTT.

This chain joins TRBV6-1 and TRBJ1-5, with D hard to call. This CDR3 region has 11 residues. Trimming left V 8 bases short and J 11 bases short, with 13 bases between. CDR1 is MNHNS and CDR2 is SASEGT in the germline V gene. CDR3 region: CASRWAMTQHF. In nucleotides, the CDR3 is TGTGCCAGCCGGTGGGCTATGACCCAGCATTTT.